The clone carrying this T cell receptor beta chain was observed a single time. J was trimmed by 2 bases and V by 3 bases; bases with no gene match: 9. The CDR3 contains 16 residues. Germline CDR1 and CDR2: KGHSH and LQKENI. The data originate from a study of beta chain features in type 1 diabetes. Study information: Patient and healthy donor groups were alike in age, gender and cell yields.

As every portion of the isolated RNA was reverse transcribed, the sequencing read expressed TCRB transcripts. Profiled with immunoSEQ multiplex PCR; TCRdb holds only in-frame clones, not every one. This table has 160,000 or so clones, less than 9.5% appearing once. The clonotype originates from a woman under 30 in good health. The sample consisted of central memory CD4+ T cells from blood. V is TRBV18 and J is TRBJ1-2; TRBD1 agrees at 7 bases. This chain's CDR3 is CASSPALEGANYGYTF. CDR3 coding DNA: TGTGCCAGCTCACCCGCCCTGGAGGGGGCGAACTATGGCTACACCTTC.